This TCR beta chain stems from a study of long-term antiretroviral therapy in people with HIV. Study-wide findings and caveats: No data on ART adherence, viral resistance or therapy changes. Post-ART diversity increased but stayed below transplant donor controls.

About this clone itself: Its antigen is still unknown.

Sequencing used immunoSEQ v3.0 at survey level. This table comes from immunoSEQ multiplex PCR, and its TCRdb copy is limited to in-frame clones, with some not included. The data hold several thousand clones, with about 80% observed a single time. The CDR3 contains 13 residues. Looked up from germline, CDR1 is SGHRS and CDR2 is YFSETQ. Trimming pared 0 bases from V and 7 bases from J, leaving 11 bases between. The specimen was unsorted PBMCs, collected 0.4 years before starting antiretroviral therapy. The clonotype was recovered from a man aged 30 to 39 with HIV. The chain uses TRBV5-1 and TRBJ2-7; D is perhaps TRBD2 (6 bases). In nucleotides, the CDR3 is TGCGCCAGCAGCTTGGGGGACTTTTGGGAGCAGTACTTC. It is translated as CASSLGDFWEQYF.